This T cell receptor (beta chain) was sequenced in a study of shared clonotypes between healthy human individuals. Study-wide points: Genetic and exposure-history diversity was limited by the small donor number. Sorted-subset sequencing was shown by rarefaction to be incomplete despite large depth.

For this clone: The antigen is unknown.

V dropped 5 bases and J dropped 2; count of bases not matched to a gene: 9. The CDR3 runs to 16 residues. Only in-frame clones appear in the TCRdb table, and some are missing; sequencing was by immunoSEQ multiplex PCR. The repertoire holds some 1.5 million clones, with 95% to 99% as singletons. The sample taken for sequencing was naive CD4+ T cells sorted from blood. Subset denoted: CD45RA+ positively selected. The clonotype was recovered from a man under 40 in good health. The chain couples TRBV5-3 to TRBJ1-5, with 8 bases fitting TRBD1. TRBV5-3 is an ORF, with its function uncertain. Here the CDR3 reads CARRPRTGSCNQPQHF. The CDR3 DNA reads as TGTGCCAGAAGACCTAGGACAGGGTCTTGCAATCAGCCCCAGCATTTT.